This entry concerns a single TCR beta chain. Its target is unknown. PRAID featured prominent immunodeficiency. TCRdb's copy holds only in-frame clones and misses some; the assay was immunoSEQ multiplex PCR. The sample holds 30,000 or so clones; about 86% are singletons and the top ten take approximately 0.71%. The data originate from a study of stem cell transplantation in POMP-related autoinflammatory disease. Study overall: Impaired MHC class I-dependent CD8+ differentiation was hypothesized from defective thymoproteasomes.

Germline V gene data show CDR1 as MGHRA and CDR2 as YSYEKL. The CDR3 loop spans 13 amino acids. Trimming pared 1 base from V and 7 bases from J, leaving 7 bases between. Study conclusions and caveats: Patients with PRAID showed a restricted number of unique TRB V-J gene pairings. Across all analyzed T-cell subsets, patients with PRAID tended toward reduced diversity and increased clonality.

J is TRBJ2-2 and V is TRBV4-1; D gene ambiguous. The source is a human donor with POMP-related autoinflammation and immune dysregulation (PRAID). The sequencing here drew on CD4+ T cells from PBMCs, taken before stem cell transplantation. The chain's CDR3 is CASSQGADGELFF. CDR3 nucleotides: TGCGCCAGCAGCCAAGGGGCTGACGGGGAGCTGTTTTTT.